The clone carrying this TCR beta chain was counted between two and nine times. The antigen is undetermined. V lost 7 bases to trimming and J lost 5 bases; unmatched junction nucleotides: 8. There are 14 residues in the CDR3. The germline gives CDR1 MDHEN, CDR2 SYDVKM. Unique molecular identifiers were incorporated into the prepared TCRbeta library. TCRdb used MiXCR to reprocess the PCR reads, holding one entry per CDR3 protein. Of more than 400,000 distinct CDR3 sequences in the sample, about 10% were seen once. This specimen belongs to a study of T-cell reconstitution after alpha-beta-depleted transplantation in children. Study-wide results and caveats: Reports say that about two months after transplant, the alpha-beta T cells came out of several hundred graft clones that had expanded. Newly produced T cells mostly provided counts and TCRbeta diversity after one year, as hyperexpanded clones declined. From surviving recipient T cells and thymic progenitors came the high day-60 TCRbeta diversity observed in some patients.

The V gene is TRBV28, the J gene TRBJ2-7, with 10 bases identical to TRBD2. This receptor was obtained from a female patient aged 2-9 years who had a stem cell transplant for aplastic anemia, so the T cells may come from the graft donor. The material sequenced was PBMCs, mostly from graft donor cells, taken 180 days after TCRalphabeta/CD19-depleted stem cell transplant. This CDR3 is CASTSLAGDHEQYF. In DNA form, the CDR3 reads TGTGCCAGCACCAGCCTAGCGGGAGATCACGAGCAGTACTTC.